The clone carrying this TCR beta chain showed up just a few times. Preparation of TCR beta libraries was done by quantitative 5'-RACE with molecular barcodes. TCRdb independently ran MiXCR on the 5' RACE reads; one entry per CDR3 protein. The table has 180,000 or so distinct CDR3 sequences, 11% seen once. CDR1 SGHRS and CDR2 YFSETQ come from the germline V gene. With 4 bases removed from V and 4 bases from J, the gap between germline ends came to 8 bases. The CDR3 consists of 12 residues. This specimen comes from a study of CD8 T cells in ankylosing spondylitis. The chain links TRBV5-1 to TRBJ1-2, with D uncertain. This sequence originates from a male donor with ankylosing spondylitis or in good health (not recorded which). The material sequenced was blood, either unsorted or a sorted T cell fraction (not recorded which). The CDR3 loop is CASSPEAYGYTF. DNA of the CDR3: TGCGCCAGCAGCCCGGAGGCCTATGGCTACACCTTC.